This T cell receptor (beta chain) emerged from a study of siplizumab effects on memory and regulatory T cells. Study observations and caveats: Controls had more than 25% Treg-derived mappable alloreactive CD4+ clones on average, versus approximately 70% with siplizumab. Alloreactive sequences tracing back to unstimulated CD4+ memory cells were significantly reduced by siplizumab. Apparently more diverse than memory cells, naive T cells also seemed major alloresponse contributors.

To note about this clone: What it binds is unknown.

Assays captured about 10^5 TCR templates per sample. The repertoire was sequenced with immunoSEQ multiplex PCR; TCRdb's copy has only in-frame clones and lacks some. The table lists 90,000 to 110,000 clones, 92% of them singletons. Specimen: Tregs sorted from blood. This clonotype was obtained from a human donor in good health.

CDR3 loop: CAISRTGTSSYEQYF. In DNA form, the CDR3 reads TGTGCCATCAGTCGGACAGGCACCAGCTCCTACGAGCAGTACTTC. The chain recombines TRBV10-3 with TRBJ2-7; 7 bases are a match to TRBD1. The CDR3 runs to 15 residues. V gave up 5 bases and J gave up 0 bases; unmatched junction bases: 7. Germline V CDR1 and CDR2: ENHRY, SYGVKD.